Listed here are 24 T cell receptor beta chains from one sample, sequenced in a study of identical twins. MiXCR, run by TCRdb on the 5' RACE reads, gives a single entry per CDR3 protein. This table has approximately 620,000 distinct CDR3 sequences, 8.6% appearing once. The sample also formed part of further work on yellow fever vaccine responses in identical twins.

The sequencing sample was made of PBMCs. The receptors originated from a woman aged 18-29 years in good health.

The V gene is TRBV6-1, the J gene TRBJ2-7; D perhaps matches TRBD1 (5 bases). The CDR3 runs 16 residues. CDR1 MNHNS and CDR2 SASEGT come from the germline V gene. V gave up 6 bases and J gave up 2 bases, with 20 bases separating them. CDR3 DNA sequence: TGTGCCAGCAGCATGGGAAAGACAGTCACTGCCTACGAGCAGTACTTC. Translating it yields CASSMGKTVTAYEQYF.

This clonotype was counted a few times. The chain combines TRBV10-3 with TRBJ2-4; 7 nucleotides align to TRBD2. CDR3 length equals 17 residues. The V and J ends lost 0 bases and 2 bases, in that order; junction bases with no gene match: 7. The germline CDR1 and CDR2 sequences are ENHRY and SYGVKD. In DNA form, the CDR3 reads TGTGCCATCAGTGAGTCTGCGGGGGTTATAACCAAAAACATTCAGTACTTC. Translating gives CAISESAGVITKNIQYF.

This clonotype has only a few counts. This chain joins TRBV6-6 and TRBJ1-2; no clear D gene. Trimming shortened V by 5 bases and J by 5 bases, and 9 bases separated the two germline ends. There are 12 residues in the CDR3. Per germline, CDR1 MNHNY and CDR2 SVGAGI (reference sequence). CDR3 sequence (DNA): TGTGCCAGCAGTAACGGGGAGTATGGCTACACCTTC. Residues: CASSNGEYGYTF.

The V gene is TRBV20-1, the J gene TRBJ2-7, with D tentatively TRBD2 (5 bases). The length of the CDR3 is 13 residues. The germline V gene has CDR1 DFQATT and CDR2 SNEGSKA (reference sequence). V was shortened by 4 bases and J by 5 bases, with 15 bases between the two germline ends. The CDR3 DNA sequence: TGCAGTGCTAAGGGTGAGGGTCCCAACGAGCAGTACTTC. It yields the protein CSAKGEGPNEQYF.

This clonotype has a count of ten or more. The V gene is TRBV29-1, the J gene TRBJ2-1; 8 bases map to TRBD1. Germline values: CDR1 SQVTM, CDR2 ANQGSEA. The ends lost 6 bases at V and 5 bases at J; junction bases unmatched: 9. The CDR3 length is 14 residues. CDR3 bases: TGCAGCGTACCGGGACAGGACGAAAACAATGAGCAGTTCTTC. It is translated as CSVPGQDENNEQFF.

This clonotype was seen many times. CDR3 DNA sequence: TGTGCCAGCAGTTTCCTCGGCTATGAGCAGTTCTTC. Its protein product is CASSFLGYEQFF. The chain uses TRBV12-3 or TRBV12-4 and TRBJ2-1; the D is unclear. The V gene lost 3 bases and the J gene lost 8 bases, with 8 bases spanning the gap. The CDR3 contains 12 residues.

The CDR3 sequence is CSAPGKAGGHNEQFF. The DNA of the CDR3 is TGCAGTGCTCCGGGAAAAGCGGGGGGGCATAATGAGCAGTTCTTC. The rearrangement joins TRBV20-1 to TRBJ2-1, with 10 bases fitting TRBD2. Germline V lookup: CDR1 DFQATT, CDR2 SNEGSKA (reference sequence). This CDR3 region has 15 residues. V was pared by 5 bases and J by 7 bases, with 11 bases of the junction left unmatched.

The table lists this clonotype with a few counts. The rearrangement uses TRBV20-1 and TRBJ2-5; tentatively, D is TRBD1 (5 bases). This CDR3 has 14 residues. Trimming shortened V by 5 bases and J by 5 bases, and 18 bases separated the two germline ends. Germline V gene sequence: CDR1 DFQATT, CDR2 SNEGSKA (reference sequence). DNA of the CDR3: TGCAGTGCTCGTCTAACAGGAGTTGGGGAGACCCAGTACTTC. Translating gives CSARLTGVGETQYF.

This clonotype was picked up many times. This chain links TRBV10-3 with TRBJ2-1; the D gene is possibly TRBD2 (6 bases). V lost 2 bases, J lost 10 bases, and 15 bases lay in between. Germline V CDR1 and CDR2: ENHRY, SYGVKD. CDR3 length equals 14 residues. Here the CDR3 DNA reads TGTGCCATCAGTGAGCGGGAGCAGACAAGCGAGCAGTTCTTC. Its translation is CAISEREQTSEQFF.

This clonotype has a handful of counts. This chain joins TRBV11-2 and TRBJ2-3; 7 positions match TRBD2. Germline trimming cut 1 base from V and 4 bases from J; bases unmatched to any gene: 2. Germline V CDR1 and CDR2: SGHAT, FQNNGV. This CDR3 is 14 amino acids long. The CDR3 region is CASSLGAGSDTQYF. CDR3 nucleotide sequence: TGTGCCAGCAGCTTAGGAGCGGGGTCAGATACGCAGTATTTT.

In this sample, this clonotype turned up a few times. The chain joins TRBV11-2 to TRBJ2-6; weak D call: TRBD2 (5 bases). Trimming removed 8 bases from V and 5 bases from J, with 10 bases in between. Germline V gives CDR1 SGHAT, CDR2 FQNNGV. The CDR3 consists of 13 residues. The CDR3 reads CASRGSWANVLTF. CDR3 in DNA: TGTGCCAGCCGGGGATCGTGGGCCAACGTCCTGACTTTC.

This clonotype came up many times. V is TRBV10-3 and J is TRBJ2-3, with D unresolved. Germline assignment: CDR1 ENHRY and CDR2 SYGVKD. The CDR3 extends over 15 amino acids. The V and J ends lost 2 bases and 1 base respectively, with 10 bases between them. CDR3 bases: TGTGCCATCAGTGAGGGGCAGGAACGCACAGATACGCAGTATTTT. Encoded protein: CAISEGQERTDTQYF.

The V gene is TRBV9, the J gene TRBJ1-1; unclear D gene. The CDR3 length is 14 residues. V was shortened by 4 bases and J by 5 bases, with 15 bases between the two germline ends. CDR1 is SGDLS, CDR2 YYNGEE, per germline. The CDR3 nucleotides are TGTGCCAGCAGCTCCGCGGGCGAATGGACTGAAGCTTTCTTT. Its protein is CASSSAGEWTEAFF.

There are many counts of this clonotype. The chain has TRBV4-2 and TRBJ2-2, with D uncertain. Trimming removed 3 bases at V and 0 bases at J, with 8 bases between. Looked up from germline, CDR1 is LGHNA and CDR2 is YNFKEQ. The length of the CDR3 is 15 residues. CDR3 coding DNA: TGTGCCAGCAGCCAGTATGAGTCGAACACCGGGGAGCTGTTTTTT. This sequence encodes CASSQYESNTGELFF.

This chain links TRBV7-3 with TRBJ2-3; D gene unclear. V was shortened by 1 base and J by 0 bases, with 5 bases between the two germline ends. The CDR3 has 14 amino acids. Per germline, CDR1 SGHTA and CDR2 FQGTGA. Here the CDR3 reads CASSLNPSTDTQYF. CDR3 nucleotide sequence: TGTGCCAGCAGCTTAAATCCCAGCACAGATACGCAGTATTTT.

This clonotype has at least ten counts. This chain connects TRBV3-1 to TRBJ2-1; D is unclear. Germline CDR1 is LGHDT and CDR2 is YNNKEL (reference sequence). Trimming cost V 1 base and J 5 bases, with 3 bases left between them. CDR3 length equals 12 residues. The CDR3 loop reads CASSQANNEQFF. The CDR3 DNA reads as TGTGCCAGCAGCCAAGCCAACAATGAGCAGTTCTTC.

This clonotype came up a few times. The chain joins TRBV10-3 to TRBJ1-1; D call uncertain. The CDR3 is made up of 12 amino acids. Trimming shortened V by 8 bases and J by 2 bases, and 9 bases separated the two germline ends. Germline loops: CDR1 ENHRY, CDR2 SYGVKD. The DNA for the CDR3 is TGTGCCATCGCGCATGGAAACACTGAAGCTTTCTTT. Translated, it gives CAIAHGNTEAFF.

The chain recombines TRBV20-1 with TRBJ2-7; the D is unclear. Germline-derived CDR1 and CDR2 are DFQATT and SNEGSKA (reference sequence). The CDR3 has 11 residues. Trimming stripped 5 bases from V and 2 bases from J, with 7 bases between. CDR3 residues: CSAFLTYEQYF. For the CDR3, the DNA is TGCAGTGCTTTCTTAACCTACGAGCAGTACTTC.

This clonotype was counted only a few times. The J gene is TRBJ2-7, the V gene TRBV4-2; 10 nucleotides line up with TRBD2. This CDR3 has 16 amino acids. J was trimmed by 2 bases and V by 0 bases; bases with no gene match: 4. Germline CDR1 and CDR2: LGHNA and YNFKEQ. The CDR3 sequence: CASSQEPAGGPYEQYF. The CDR3 DNA is TGTGCCAGCAGCCAAGAGCCAGCGGGAGGGCCCTACGAGCAGTACTTC.

This clonotype occurred a few times. The genes are TRBV20-1 and TRBJ2-7, with D uncertain. The germline gives CDR1 DFQATT, CDR2 SNEGSKA (reference sequence). This CDR3 contains 12 residues. Trimming left V 5 bases short and J 3 bases short, with 11 bases between. The CDR3 sequence: CSAGLLSYEQYF. The DNA for the CDR3 is TGCAGTGCTGGTCTTTTAAGCTACGAGCAGTACTTC.

Ten or more counts support this clonotype. V usage is TRBV7-9 and J usage is TRBJ2-1; 10 nucleotides agree with TRBD1. This CDR3 region has 16 residues. The ends lost 4 bases at V and 7 bases at J; junction bases unmatched: 10. In germline, CDR1 is SEHNR, CDR2 FQNEAQ (reference sequence). This CDR3 reads CASSSKDRGRENEQFF. CDR3 DNA sequence: TGTGCCAGCAGCTCCAAAGACAGGGGGCGCGAGAATGAGCAGTTCTTC. The variable domain in full, completed from reference TRBV7-9 and TRBJ2-1, reads DTGVSQNPRHKITKRGQNVTFRCDPISEHNRLYWYRQTLGQGPEFLTYFQNEAQLEKSRLLSDRFSAERPKGSFSTLEIQRTEQGDSAMYLCASSSKDRGRENEQFFGPGTRLTVL.

This clonotype occurred a few times. V usage is TRBV19 and J usage is TRBJ2-7, with TRBD1 as a possible D gene (6 bases). The CDR3 totals 13 residues. Deletions cut 6 bases from V and 3 bases from J, with 12 bases between. Germline values: CDR1 LNHDA, CDR2 SQIVND (reference sequence). The CDR3 loop is CASRGRGGYEQYF. The CDR3 DNA follows: TGTGCCAGTAGAGGCCGAGGGGGCTACGAGCAGTACTTC.

This clonotype was detected many times. V and J are TRBV5-1 and TRBJ1-1; D not resolved. CDR1 is SGHRS and CDR2 is YFSETQ in the germline V gene. This CDR3 is 13 amino acids long. The V and J ends lost 4 bases and 4 bases respectively, with 11 bases between them. This CDR3 is CASSVKDGTEAFF. In DNA form, the CDR3 reads TGCGCCAGCAGCGTAAAGGACGGCACTGAAGCTTTCTTT.

The chain recombines TRBV4-2 with TRBJ2-1; 14 positions agree with TRBD2. Trimming took 2 bases from V and 7 from J; bases not matched to a gene: 7. The CDR3 runs to 17 residues. The germline V gene has CDR1 LGHNA and CDR2 YNFKEQ. The CDR3 coding sequence is TGTGCCAGCAGCCAACCTGGGACTAGCGGGAGAGGGAATGAGCAGTTCTTC. Its protein is CASSQPGTSGRGNEQFF.